Detailed here is one T cell receptor beta chain. Sorted-subset replicate PCRs used about 190 ng of genomic DNA. This amount corresponded to 30,000 to 35,000 T cell genomes. This table comes from immunoSEQ multiplex PCR, and its TCRdb copy is limited to in-frame clones, with some not included. The data show roughly 2,500,000 clones, 93% seen once. This CDR3 has 12 amino acids. The germline CDR1 and CDR2 sequences are KGHSH and LQKENI. Losses at the gene ends were 3 bases for V and 9 bases for J; bases not matched to a gene: 1. The data were taken from a study of shared clonotypes between healthy human individuals.

Input material: naive CD4+ T cells from PBMCs. As for subset: CD45RA+ positively selected. The V call is TRBV18, the J call TRBJ1-1, with 10 bases fitting TRBD1. This TCR was recovered from a man between 18 and 35 years old in good health. Some clones in this sample may be carry-over from other donors' samples. In nucleotides, the CDR3 is TGTGCCAGCTCACCGGACAGGGGGAAAGCTTTCTTT. This codes for CASSPDRGKAFF.